Listed here are 32 T cell receptor beta chains from one sample, sequenced in a study of blood T cell repertoires in COVID-19 (dated by TCRdb to 2018 to 2021). The library came from the immunoSEQ multiplex PCR assay. TCRdb limited this immuneACCESS table to in-frame rearrangements with V and J called. A share of clones is missing; checked studies link under half to unresolved V genes, and the rest is unexplained. For this sample there are roughly 520,000 clones; roughly 90% appear just once. Roughly 1.9% of the sample belongs to the ten largest clones. The sample consisted of PBMCs or T cells enriched from blood (not recorded which). The receptors shown here come from a woman aged 40 to 55 who had recovered from COVID-19.

The chain's CDR3 is CASSPYRVSEQYF. The CDR3 nucleotides are TGTGCCAGCAGCCCGTACAGGGTGAGCGAGCAGTACTTC. J is TRBJ2-7 and V is TRBV3-1 (or the pseudogene TRBV3-2); the D gene is possibly TRBD1 (6 bases). Trimming left V 4 bases short and J 6 bases short, with 13 bases between. CDR3 length: 13 residues. Germline CDR1 and CDR2: LGHDT and YNNKEL (reference sequence).

The chain couples TRBV6-1 to TRBJ1-5, with D possibly TRBD1 on 5 matching bases. Germline-derived CDR1 and CDR2 are MNHNS and SASEGT. The germline V and J ends were trimmed by 2 bases and 2 bases, with 10 bases remaining between them. CDR3 size: 15 residues. In DNA, the CDR3 is TGTGCCAGCAGTGAACGGGGGAAGGGCAATCAGCCCCAGCATTTT. Protein product: CASSERGKGNQPQHF.

This rearrangement joins TRBV29-1 to TRBJ1-2; 10 bases map to TRBD1. Germline loops: CDR1 SQVTM, CDR2 ANQGSEA. This CDR3 comprises 13 residues. The V segment lost 6 bases and the J segment 5 bases; nucleotides outside the gene matches: 6. CDR3 bases: TGCAGCGTGGACCCGGGACAGGGGTATGGCTACACCTTC. Amino acid sequence: CSVDPGQGYGYTF.

This chain connects TRBV27 to TRBJ2-7, with D possibly TRBD2 on 6 matching bases. V shed 5 bases and J shed 2 bases, with 16 bases lying between them. There are 15 residues in the CDR3. Germline V gene data show CDR1 as MNHEY and CDR2 as SMNVEV (reference sequence). The CDR3 loop reads CASSDWASATYEQYF. As DNA, the CDR3 is TGTGCCAGCAGTGATTGGGCTAGCGCGACCTACGAGCAGTACTTC.

The CDR3 coding sequence is TGTGCCAGCAGCTTCATAAGTGGCGGGAGGGCCCATACGCAGTATTTT. Protein sequence: CASSFISGGRAHTQYF. V gene TRBV5-6 combines with J gene TRBJ2-3, with 9 bases that match TRBD2. Germline V gene sequence: CDR1 SGHDT, CDR2 YYEEEE. V lost 2 bases, J lost 7 bases, and 11 bases stayed unmatched. This CDR3 comprises 16 residues. The variable domain in full, with the rest retrieved from reference TRBV5-6 and TRBJ2-3, is DAGVTQSPTHLIKTRGQQVTLRCSPKSGHDTVSWYQQALGQGPQFIFQYYEEEERQRGNFPDRFSGHQFPNYSSELNVNALLLGDSALYLCASSFISGGRAHTQYFGPGTRLTVL.

This sequence joins TRBV7-8 and TRBJ2-1, with D hard to call. Germline-derived CDR1 and CDR2 are SGHVS and FQNEAQ. Trimming removed 2 bases from V and 4 bases from J, with 15 bases in between. CDR3 length: 16 residues. In DNA, the CDR3 is TGTGCCAGCAGCTTATTTTCCGGGTCCGCGTACAATGAGCAGTTCTTC. Translation gives CASSLFSGSAYNEQFF.

The chain uses TRBV6-5 and TRBJ1-5; the D is unclear. The germline V gene has CDR1 MNHEY and CDR2 SVGAGI. The CDR3 is 13 amino acids. V shed 2 bases and J shed 7 bases, with 9 bases lying between them. The CDR3 DNA reads TGTGCCAGCAGTTACGGGCAGTCGCAGCCCCAGCATTTT. It yields the protein CASSYGQSQPQHF.

Here the CDR3 DNA reads TGTGCCAGCAGCCAAGGAGGACAGGGTTATGGCTACACCTTC. Translated: CASSQGGQGYGYTF. This rearrangement joins TRBV3-1 (or the pseudogene TRBV3-2) to TRBJ1-2; 8 nucleotides line up with TRBD1. CDR1 LGHDT and CDR2 YNNKEL come from the germline V gene (reference sequence). CDR3 size: 14 residues. V was pared by 1 base and J by 5 bases, with 3 bases of the junction left unmatched.

In its sample, this clone was seen a few times. The genes are TRBV19 and TRBJ1-1; tentative D call: TRBD1 (5 bases). V was clipped by 4 bases and J by 10 bases, with 13 bases between them. The CDR3 is 12 residues long. Germline V gives CDR1 LNHDA, CDR2 SQIVND (reference sequence). CDR3 bases: TGTGCCAGTAGTAACTTTACAGGTGGAGCTTTCTTT. As protein: CASSNFTGGAFF.

This clone has only a few counts. DNA for the CDR3: TGCGCCAGCAGCCCCCATAGCGGGAGATCCTACAATGAGCAGTTCTTC. Amino acid sequence: CASSPHSGRSYNEQFF. This chain links TRBV4-1 with TRBJ2-1; 9 nucleotides align to TRBD2. The V segment lost 4 bases and the J segment 1 base; nucleotides outside the gene matches: 5. The CDR3 has 16 amino acids. Germline-derived CDR1 and CDR2 are MGHRA and YSYEKL.

The rearrangement joins TRBV10-3 to TRBJ2-1; 15 bases agree with TRBD2. The CDR3 totals 18 residues. Looked up from germline, CDR1 is ENHRY and CDR2 is SYGVKD. V lost 8 bases, J lost 4 bases, and 12 bases stayed unmatched. The chain's CDR3 is CAIRTSGRASSSYNEQFF. Here the CDR3 DNA reads TGTGCCATCCGGACTAGCGGGAGGGCCTCATCTTCATACAATGAGCAGTTCTTC.

This chain connects TRBV9 to TRBJ2-7, with 8 bases fitting TRBD1. Germline V gives CDR1 SGDLS, CDR2 YYNGEE. The CDR3 has 13 residues. The J segment lost 3 bases and the V segment lost 3 bases, leaving 2 bases of the junction unmatched. CDR3 coding DNA: TGTGCCAGCAGCGAAGGACAGGGCTACGAGCAGTACTTC. It encodes CASSEGQGYEQYF.

The rearrangement joins TRBV10-3 to TRBJ2-4, with unresolved D. The CDR3 contains 17 residues. Germline assignment: CDR1 ENHRY and CDR2 SYGVKD. The germline V and J ends were trimmed by 3 bases and 0 bases, with 15 bases remaining between them. The CDR3 sequence is CAISDSQVLKAKNIQYF. CDR3 in DNA: TGTGCCATCAGTGACTCCCAGGTGCTAAAAGCCAAAAACATTCAGTACTTC.

CDR3 sequence reads: CASSSGQGIYHEQFF. CDR3 nucleotides: TGTGCCAGCAGCTCCGGACAGGGTATTTATCATGAGCAGTTCTTC. The chain uses TRBV7-6 and TRBJ2-1; 8 bases line up with TRBD1. V trimming: 4 bases; J trimming: 8 bases; junction bases outside the gene matches: 10. CDR3 size: 15 residues. Germline V CDR1 and CDR2: SGHVS, FNYEAQ.

The genes are TRBV6-5 and TRBJ2-2, with TRBD2 matching 7 bases. With V trimmed by 5 bases and J by 6 bases, 9 bases remained unmatched. Germline V lookup: CDR1 MNHEY, CDR2 SVGAGI. The CDR3 is made up of 15 amino acids. CDR3 sequence: CASSPGLGQSGELFF. The CDR3 region has the DNA TGTGCCAGCAGTCCTGGACTAGGTCAGTCCGGGGAGCTGTTTTTT.

This clone was detected only a few times. The J gene is TRBJ2-3, the V gene TRBV21-1; the D call of TRBD2 is as the table states it, not checked on the DNA. TRBV21-1 is designated a pseudogene. The CDR3 totals 15 residues. CDR3 residues: CASSNHLRGTDTQYF. CDR3 DNA sequence: TGTGCCAGCAGCAACCACCTGAGGGGCACAGATACGCAGTATTTT.

This chain links TRBV11-2 with TRBJ1-1, with 9 bases lining up with TRBD1. The length of the CDR3 is 14 residues. Germline CDR1 SGHAT, CDR2 FQNNGV. The trim removed 5 bases at V and 7 bases at J, leaving 8 bases unmatched. The CDR3 here is CASSHRDRESEAFF. The CDR3 nucleotides are TGTGCCAGCAGCCACCGGGACAGGGAGAGTGAAGCTTTCTTT.

The gene calls are TRBV5-6 and TRBJ2-7; 9 nucleotides align to TRBD2. Germline CDR1 SGHDT, CDR2 YYEEEE. CDR3 length: 15 residues. V was clipped by 2 bases and J by 2 bases; unmatched bases: 5. CDR3 residues: CASSFAGGATYEQYF. The CDR3 DNA is TGTGCCAGCAGCTTTGCGGGGGGGGCTACCTACGAGCAGTACTTC.

V and J are TRBV7-9 and TRBJ1-2, with 7 nucleotides matching TRBD1. Germline CDR1 reads SEHNR; CDR2 reads FQNEAQ (reference sequence). J gave up 5 bases and V 5 bases, and 5 bases lay outside the gene matches. The CDR3 sequence is 13 residues long. The CDR3: CASSRDRRYGYTF. CDR3 nucleotides: TGTGCCAGCAGCCGGGACAGAAGATATGGCTACACCTTC.

The V gene is TRBV7-2, the J gene TRBJ2-7; possible D gene TRBD1, 5 bases. Germline lookup yields CDR1 SGHTA and CDR2 FQGNSA. The CDR3 covers 16 residues. Between the trimmed V and J ends, which lost 4 bases and 3 bases, there was a span of 19 bases. Here the CDR3 DNA reads TGTGCCAGCAGCTCATATGGGCAGGGCAACATCTACGAGCAGTACTTC. Translation: CASSSYGQGNIYEQYF.

The J gene is TRBJ2-7, the V gene TRBV5-1, with D possibly matching TRBD1 (7 bases). Germline loops: CDR1 SGHRS, CDR2 YFSETQ. This CDR3 region has 18 residues. The ends were cut back, 0 bases at V and 4 bases at J, with 23 bases in the middle. The CDR3 region is CASSLAAGGTHLFYEQYF. The CDR3 DNA sequence: TGCGCCAGCAGCTTGGCTGCAGGGGGGACCCATTTATTTTACGAGCAGTACTTC.

The chain links TRBV5-4 to TRBJ2-2; D perhaps matches TRBD1 (6 bases). Germline V CDR1 and CDR2: SGHNT, YYREEE (reference sequence). There are 14 residues in the CDR3. Trimming removed 1 base at V and 5 bases at J, with 9 bases between. This CDR3 is CASSLQGRTGELFF. In nucleotides, the CDR3 is TGTGCCAGCAGCTTGCAGGGGAGAACCGGGGAGCTGTTTTTT.

The chain recombines TRBV6-2 or TRBV6-3 with TRBJ2-7; TRBD2 aligns across 10 bases. J lost 8 bases, V lost 2 bases, and 12 bases had no gene match. The germline V gene has CDR1 MNHEY and CDR2 SVGEGT. The CDR3 has 16 amino acids. The CDR3 reads CASSYVASGSPGKQYF. The DNA of the CDR3 is TGTGCCAGCAGTTACGTGGCTAGCGGGAGCCCGGGGAAGCAGTACTTC.

The sample holds one count of this clone. The chain employs TRBV9 and TRBJ2-5, with 7 bases aligning to TRBD2. The J segment lost 5 bases and the V segment lost 2 bases, leaving 12 bases of the junction unmatched. CDR3 size: 16 residues. The germline CDR1 and CDR2 sequences are SGDLS and YYNGEE. CDR3 residues: CASSVRAGVSGETQYF. The DNA of the CDR3 is TGTGCCAGCAGCGTTCGGGCGGGAGTTTCCGGGGAGACCCAGTACTTC.

The chain uses TRBV7-6 and TRBJ2-1; 12 bases fit TRBD2. This CDR3 has 16 residues. Germline assignment: CDR1 SGHVS and CDR2 FNYEAQ. Trimming took 1 base from V and 8 from J; bases not matched to a gene: 6. The CDR3 region is CASSLGATSGSDEQFF. In DNA form, the CDR3 reads TGTGCCAGCAGCTTAGGTGCGACTAGCGGGAGCGATGAGCAGTTCTTC.

The chain employs TRBV12-3 or TRBV12-4 and TRBJ2-7, with TRBD1 matching 7 bases. The trim removed 5 bases at V and 7 bases at J, leaving 5 bases unmatched. CDR3 length: 12 amino acids. DNA for the CDR3: TGTGCCAGCAGTAGACAGGGAGATGAGCAGTACTTC. It translates to CASSRQGDEQYF.

Remarks on this clone: Additional DNA sequences in this sample encode the identical CDR3. V is TRBV6-5 and J is TRBJ1-1, with 7 bases lining up with TRBD1. Trimming removed 3 bases from V and 0 bases from J; junction bases left unmatched: 1. CDR1 is MNHEY and CDR2 is SVGAGI in the germline V gene. The CDR3 is 14 amino acids. The chain's CDR3 is CASSYQGVNTEAFF. Here the CDR3 DNA reads TGTGCCAGCAGTTATCAGGGGGTGAACACTGAAGCTTTCTTT.

The chain has TRBV7-9 and TRBJ1-2; 11 bases map to TRBD1. V trimming: 5 bases; J trimming: 3 bases; junction bases outside the gene matches: 11. Germline CDR1 reads SEHNR; CDR2 reads FQNEAQ (reference sequence). CDR3 length: 17 amino acids. The CDR3 reads CASSRRGTGGSDYGYTF. The DNA of the CDR3 is TGTGCCAGCAGCCGGAGGGGGACAGGGGGTAGCGACTATGGCTACACCTTC.

CDR3: CASSLVPGMNTEAFF. In DNA form, the CDR3 reads TGTGCCAGCAGCCTCGTCCCAGGGATGAACACTGAAGCTTTCTTT. This sequence joins TRBV14 and TRBJ1-1; possible D gene TRBD1, 5 bases. This CDR3 has 15 residues. Germline V gene data show CDR1 as SGHDN and CDR2 as FVKESK. Trimming took 4 bases from V and 0 from J, leaving 12 bases between them.

CDR3 sequence (DNA): TGTGCCAGCAGGCCCCAACTTCGGGCAGCGGGGGATGGCTACACCTTC. Translation gives CASRPQLRAAGDGYTF. This sequence joins TRBV7-9 and TRBJ1-2; D might be TRBD1 (5 bases). CDR1 SEHNR and CDR2 FQNEAQ come from the germline V gene (reference sequence). This CDR3 spans 16 amino acids. Trimming stripped 6 bases from V and 6 bases from J, with 23 bases between.

The gene calls are TRBV4-1 and TRBJ1-5, with D possibly being TRBD1 (5 bases). In germline, CDR1 is MGHRA, CDR2 YSYEKL. The CDR3 runs 17 residues. V lost 0 bases and J 4 bases, leaving 16 bases between the germline ends. For the CDR3, the DNA is TGCGCCAGCAGCCAAGATTTTGGGGGGTATTTGAATCAGCCCCAGCATTTT. Its translation: CASSQDFGGYLNQPQHF.

CDR3 sequence: CASSQDIRDSYNEQFF. DNA for the CDR3: TGCGCCAGCAGCCAAGATATACGGGACTCCTACAATGAGCAGTTCTTC. The chain uses TRBV4-1 and TRBJ2-1, with D possibly matching TRBD2 (5 bases). Germline CDR1 MGHRA, CDR2 YSYEKL. The CDR3 consists of 16 residues. The V gene lost 0 bases and the J gene lost 0 bases, with 9 bases spanning the gap.